One T cell receptor (beta chain) is described in this entry. This clonotype was found many times. It has no known antigen specificity. The record has no base qualities; no much larger clone is one base away. This entry comes from a study of glioma-infiltrating T cells (dated by TCRdb to the mid-2010s). Study-level background: Glioma tissue, non-neoplastic brain tissue and matched peripheral blood mononuclear cells were used as sources from which TCR alpha- and beta-chain repertoires were sequenced. Each tissue-infiltrating repertoire was compared with the same patient's peripheral blood repertoire to measure divergence between tissue and blood T-cell populations. Three low-grade glioma patients, about 8 primary glioblastoma patients and three non-glioma patients contributing non-neoplastic brain tissue were included in the paired cohort.

From a lookup of the germline V gene, CDR1 and CDR2 are KGHDR and SFDVKD. The CDR3 runs 14 amino acids, cysteine and phenylalanine included. Of the read, only the CDR3 DNA is kept; its 42 bases are in frame from base 1. V and J are trimmed by 3 bases and 3 bases, and the gene matches miss 4 bases of the junction. TCR alpha and beta CDR3 regions were amplified with the iRepertoire nested amplicon-rescue multiplex PCR (arm-PCR) platform from RNA. The input for one-step reverse transcription and amplification was roughly 100-450 ng of either tissue mRNA or PBMC total RNA. Following bead purification, Illumina adapters were added by a secondary multiplex PCR, and libraries between 200 and 400 bp were gel-purified. Demultiplexing relied on internal 6-nucleotide barcodes carried by the libraries. Libraries were sequenced on an Illumina MiSeq with 2x220 or 2x250 nucleotide paired-end reads. On the study's bioinformatics: Paired reads were merged with FLASH 1.2.11 and aligned to the GRCh37 human genome with BWA-MEM before extracting TRA and TRB reads. V and J assignment used an IMGT-derived reference of cassette sequences and CDR3 motifs that included pseudogenes. Reads were translated in three frames, and productive CDR3s were defined as those with a C...FGXG motif and no stop codons. A clonotype was defined as a unique combination of a V-J cassette pair and a CDR3 amino acid sequence. Filtering of reads was based on Hamming distance, with the threshold set by the sequence error rate of each sample in mapped regions. Using fastp trimming at Q25 and MiXCR clonotype assembly, TCRdb reanalyzed the public sequencing data and kept in-frame beta chains. For every CDR3 protein sequence, its rows merge into one entry that carries the most common genes and DNA. None of the V and J calls come from the authors' own analysis; TCRdb made them. The sample contains 95,000 to 110,000 distinct CDR3 sequences, around 29% of them found a single time. The ten largest clones take up approximately 43% of the sample.

What the work shows at the level of the full study, not this receptor alone: Very few CDR3 sequences were found to be shared between tissue and blood, and this scarcity was attributed to high CDR3 diversity and limited sampling. In non-neoplastic patients, VJ-independent divergence between tissue and blood fell below expectation, whereas in all gliomas, and especially in low-grade gliomas, the divergence rose above expectation. Group comparisons were based on small numbers of patients: three non-neoplastic, three low-grade glioma and several glioblastoma patients.

This sequence was found in a human donor with low-grade glioma or glioblastoma, undergoing nonglioma brain surgery, or in good health (not recorded which). The sequence links TRBV24-1 to TRBJ2-7, with TRBD2 matching 7 junction bases. Source material: glioma tissue, nonneoplastic brain tissue, or PBMCs (not recorded which). The CDR3 region: CATSDQAGVYEQYF. The DNA reads as follows: TGTGCCACCAGTGATCAGGCGGGGGTCTACGAGCAGTACTTC.